A single sample gave rise to the 14 T cell receptor beta chains below, sequenced in a study of response to subunit inactivated influenza vaccine. TCRdb re-derived calls from the RT-PCR reads in MiXCR, one entry per CDR3 protein. Of fewer than 400,000 distinct CDR3 sequences detected, about a fifth appear once; the ten largest clones hold 10%. The input for sequencing was PBMCs from blood, taken 21 months after vaccination. These receptors were obtained from a man aged 50 to 69 who received an inactivated influenza vaccine.

This rearrangement joins TRBV10-2 to TRBJ2-7; no clear D. Looked up from germline, CDR1 is WSHSY and CDR2 is SAAADI. The CDR3 runs to 13 residues. The V end lost 4 bases, the J end lost 5 bases, and 12 bases lay between the germline ends. The CDR3 here is CASSGVARHEQYF. CDR3 nucleotides: TGCGCCAGCAGTGGGGTAGCTCGCCACGAGCAGTACTTC.

This chain connects TRBV12-3 or TRBV12-4 to TRBJ1-1; D call uncertain. The CDR3 sequence is 11 residues long. Trimming removed 6 bases from V and 8 bases from J, with 10 bases in between. The CDR3 sequence: CASSGPGEAFF. The CDR3 nucleotides are TGTGCCAGCAGCGGTCCGGGAGAAGCTTTCTTT.

This chain connects TRBV15 to TRBJ1-2; 7 bases are a match to TRBD1. Germline values: CDR1 LNHNV, CDR2 YYDKDF (reference sequence). This CDR3 has 13 amino acids. V was pared by 2 bases and J by 4 bases, with 1 base of the junction left unmatched. CDR3 bases: TGTGCCACCAGCAGATCAGGGGGCTATGGCTACACCTTC. Translated, it gives CATSRSGGYGYTF.

The V call is TRBV20-1, the J call TRBJ1-2, with D unclear. The CDR3 has 14 residues. Per the germline V gene, CDR1 is DFQATT and CDR2 is SNEGSKA (reference sequence). The V gene lost 1 base and the J gene lost 3 bases, with 12 bases spanning the gap. Written as DNA, the CDR3 is TGCAGTGCTAGAGGGGCAGGCCGGGACTATGGCTACACCTTC. Amino acid sequence: CSARGAGRDYGYTF.

The CDR3 nucleotides are TGTGCCAGCGCAACGAGACAGGGGGCGAGCAATGAGCAGTTCTTC. This codes for CASATRQGASNEQFF. The chain recombines TRBV6-1 with TRBJ2-1; 10 bases line up with TRBD1. With V trimmed by 8 bases and J by 6 bases, 10 bases remained unmatched. CDR1 is MNHNS and CDR2 is SASEGT in the germline V gene. The CDR3 covers 15 residues.

V gene TRBV15 combines with J gene TRBJ2-4, with TRBD2 matching 8 bases. Germline assignment: CDR1 LNHNV and CDR2 YYDKDF (reference sequence). J lost 1 base, V lost 3 bases, and 2 bases had no gene match. CDR3 length equals 15 residues. CDR3 in amino acids: CATSSSGSAKNIQYF. The CDR3 coding sequence is TGTGCCACCAGCAGCAGCGGGAGCGCCAAAAACATTCAGTACTTC.

This clonotype was detected only a few times. The genes are TRBV5-6 and TRBJ2-3; 7 bases are shared with TRBD2. After removal of 4 bases from V and 8 bases from J, the junction contained 16 bases not matched to a gene. The germline CDR1 and CDR2 sequences are SGHDT and YYEEEE. There are 16 residues in the CDR3. The CDR3 here is CASSLGLGLTLGTQYF. DNA of the CDR3: TGTGCCAGCAGCCTCGGACTAGGCCTAACCCTGGGTACGCAGTATTTT.

J is TRBJ1-1 and V is TRBV12-3 or TRBV12-4; unclear D gene. The V gene lost 5 bases and the J gene lost 6 bases, with 10 bases spanning the gap. The CDR3 extends over 12 amino acids. The CDR3 DNA sequence: TGTGCCAGCAGTCAATCCGCCGCTGAAGCTTTCTTT. This codes for CASSQSAAEAFF.

The chain has TRBV2 and TRBJ2-3; 7 bases align to TRBD2. Germline V gives CDR1 SNHLY, CDR2 FYNNEI. This CDR3 is built from 13 residues. V was clipped by 7 bases and J by 5 bases; unmatched bases: 6. Here the CDR3 DNA reads TGTGCCAGCACCCTCTCGGGGGGAGATACGCAGTATTTT. This encodes CASTLSGGDTQYF.

This clonotype showed up just a few times. The CDR3 coding sequence is TGCAGTGCTAGAGATCTGAGGGGGCGAGGAGGGAGTACTGAAGCTTTCTTT. Its protein is CSARDLRGRGGSTEAFF. This rearrangement joins TRBV20-1 to TRBJ1-1, with TRBD1 matching over 7 bases. Germline V gene lookup returns CDR1 DFQATT and CDR2 SNEGSKA (reference sequence). V was pared by 0 bases and J by 5 bases, with 15 bases of the junction left unmatched. This CDR3 spans 17 amino acids.

The chain recombines TRBV5-8 with TRBJ2-3, with TRBD2 matching 8 bases. From germline, CDR1 is SGHTS and CDR2 YDEGEE. V dropped 6 bases and J dropped 1; count of bases not matched to a gene: 7. The CDR3 sequence is 15 residues long. The chain's CDR3 is CASNTDGGGTDTQYF. CDR3 DNA: TGTGCCAGCAACACAGACGGGGGGGGCACAGATACGCAGTATTTT.

This clonotype was detected only a few times. This chain connects TRBV14 to TRBJ2-2; unclear D gene. Per germline, CDR1 SGHDN and CDR2 FVKESK. The V gene lost 2 bases and the J gene lost 4 bases, with 5 bases spanning the gap. The CDR3 is made up of 13 amino acids. The CDR3 region is CASSQSRTGELFF. The CDR3 DNA follows: TGTGCCAGCAGCCAATCTCGCACCGGGGAGCTGTTTTTT.

The chain combines TRBV4-1 with TRBJ1-6; possibly TRBD1 for D (5 bases). Per the germline V gene, CDR1 is MGHRA and CDR2 is YSYEKL. The CDR3 spans 16 residues. Trimming shortened V by 2 bases and J by 5 bases, and 13 bases separated the two germline ends. CDR3 region: CASSQSGRSDNSPLHF. For the CDR3, the DNA is TGCGCCAGCAGCCAATCGGGACGTTCAGATAATTCACCCCTCCACTTT.

This clonotype was seen repeatedly, ten times or more. The genes are TRBV2 and TRBJ1-4, with 7 positions matching TRBD1. Germline loops: CDR1 SNHLY, CDR2 FYNNEI. With 5 bases clipped from V and 0 bases from J, the junction kept 3 bases outside the gene matches. The CDR3 extends over 15 amino acids. CDR3 DNA sequence: TGTGCCAGCAGTTTCCAGGGGGCAACTAATGAAAAACTGTTTTTT. Translated: CASSFQGATNEKLFF.